This TCR beta chain emerged from a study of identical twins. The V end lost 3 bases, the J end lost 0 bases, and 9 bases lay between the germline ends. Germline CDR1 reads LGHNA; CDR2 reads YNFKEQ. CDR3 length: 16 amino acids. TCRdb re-called the 5' RACE reads with MiXCR, one entry per CDR3 protein. The sample has some 590,000 distinct CDR3 sequences; around 9.6% are singletons. The sample also formed part of further work on yellow fever vaccine responses in identical twins.

The source is a woman between 18 and 29 years old in good health. Material: PBMCs. The J gene is TRBJ2-6, the V gene TRBV4-2; no reliable D call. CDR3 in amino acids: CASSHVDISGANVLTF. The CDR3 coding sequence is TGTGCCAGCAGCCATGTCGACATCTCTGGGGCCAACGTCCTGACTTTC.